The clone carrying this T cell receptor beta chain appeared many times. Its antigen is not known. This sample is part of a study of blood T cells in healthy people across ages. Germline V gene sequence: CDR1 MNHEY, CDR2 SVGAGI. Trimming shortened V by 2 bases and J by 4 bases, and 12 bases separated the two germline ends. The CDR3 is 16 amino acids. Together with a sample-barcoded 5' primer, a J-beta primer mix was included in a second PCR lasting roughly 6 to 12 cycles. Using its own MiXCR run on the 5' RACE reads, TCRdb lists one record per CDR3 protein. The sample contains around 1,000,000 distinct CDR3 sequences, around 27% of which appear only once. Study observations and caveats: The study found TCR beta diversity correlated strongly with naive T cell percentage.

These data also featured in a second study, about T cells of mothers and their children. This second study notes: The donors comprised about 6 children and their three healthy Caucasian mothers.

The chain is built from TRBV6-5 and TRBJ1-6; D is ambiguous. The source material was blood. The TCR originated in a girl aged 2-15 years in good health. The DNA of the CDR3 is TGTGCCAGCAGTTACGGGGAACCCCTTTATAATTCACCCCTCCACTTT. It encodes CASSYGEPLYNSPLHF.